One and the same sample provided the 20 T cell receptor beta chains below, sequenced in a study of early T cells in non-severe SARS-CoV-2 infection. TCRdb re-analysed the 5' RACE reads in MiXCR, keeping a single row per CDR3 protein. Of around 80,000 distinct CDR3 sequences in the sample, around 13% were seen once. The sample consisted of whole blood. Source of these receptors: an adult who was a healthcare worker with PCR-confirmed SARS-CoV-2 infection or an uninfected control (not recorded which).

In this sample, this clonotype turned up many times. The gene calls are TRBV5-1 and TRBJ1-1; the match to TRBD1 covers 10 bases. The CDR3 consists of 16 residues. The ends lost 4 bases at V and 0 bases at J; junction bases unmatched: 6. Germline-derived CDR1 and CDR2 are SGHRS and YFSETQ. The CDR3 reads CASSTWTGGMNTEAFF. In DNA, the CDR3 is TGCGCCAGCAGCACCTGGACAGGGGGTATGAACACTGAAGCTTTCTTT.

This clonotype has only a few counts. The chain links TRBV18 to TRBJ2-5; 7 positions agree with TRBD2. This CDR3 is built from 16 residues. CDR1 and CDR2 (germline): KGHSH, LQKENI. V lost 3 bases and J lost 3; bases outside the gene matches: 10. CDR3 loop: CASSPQTSRGKETQYF. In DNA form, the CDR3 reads TGTGCCAGCTCACCTCAGACTAGCCGGGGGAAAGAGACCCAGTACTTC.

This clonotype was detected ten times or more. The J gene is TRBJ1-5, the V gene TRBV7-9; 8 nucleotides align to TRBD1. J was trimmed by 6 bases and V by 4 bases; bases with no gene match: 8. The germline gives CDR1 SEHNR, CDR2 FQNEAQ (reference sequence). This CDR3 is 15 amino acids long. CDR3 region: CASSSGSGGTQPQHF. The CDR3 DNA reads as TGTGCCAGCAGCTCAGGGTCAGGGGGCACTCAGCCCCAGCATTTT.

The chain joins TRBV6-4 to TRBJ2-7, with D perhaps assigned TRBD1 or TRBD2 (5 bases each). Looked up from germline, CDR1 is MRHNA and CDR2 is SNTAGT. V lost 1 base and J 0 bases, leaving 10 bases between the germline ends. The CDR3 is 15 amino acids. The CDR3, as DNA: TGTGCCAGCAGTGACTTTGCAGGGAGCTCCTACGAGCAGTACTTC. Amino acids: CASSDFAGSSYEQYF.

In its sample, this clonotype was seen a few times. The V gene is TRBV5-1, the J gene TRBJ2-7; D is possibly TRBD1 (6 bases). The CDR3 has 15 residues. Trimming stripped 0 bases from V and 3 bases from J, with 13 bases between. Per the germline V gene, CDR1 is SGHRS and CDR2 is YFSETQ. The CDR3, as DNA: TGCGCCAGCAGCTTGGCAGGGACATCAGTCTACGAGCAGTACTTC. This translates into CASSLAGTSVYEQYF.

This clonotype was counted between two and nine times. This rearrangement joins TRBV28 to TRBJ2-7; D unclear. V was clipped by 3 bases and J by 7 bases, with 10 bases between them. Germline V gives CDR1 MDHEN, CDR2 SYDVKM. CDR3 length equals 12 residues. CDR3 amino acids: CASSFGLGEQYF. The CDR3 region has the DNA TGTGCCAGCAGTTTCGGGCTTGGGGAGCAGTACTTC.

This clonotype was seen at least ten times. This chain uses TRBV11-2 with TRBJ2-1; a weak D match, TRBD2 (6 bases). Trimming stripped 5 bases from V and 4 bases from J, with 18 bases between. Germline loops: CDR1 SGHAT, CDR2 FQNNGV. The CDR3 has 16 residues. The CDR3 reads CASSPPGIGGYNEQFF. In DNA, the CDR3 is TGTGCCAGCAGCCCCCCGGGGATCGGGGGATACAATGAGCAGTTCTTC.

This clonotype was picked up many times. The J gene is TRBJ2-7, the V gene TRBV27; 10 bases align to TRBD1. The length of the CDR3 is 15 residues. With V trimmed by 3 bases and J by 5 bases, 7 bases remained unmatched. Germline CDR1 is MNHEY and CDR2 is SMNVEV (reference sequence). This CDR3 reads CASSFAGTGVNEQYF. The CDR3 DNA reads TGTGCCAGCAGTTTCGCCGGGACAGGGGTCAACGAGCAGTACTTC.

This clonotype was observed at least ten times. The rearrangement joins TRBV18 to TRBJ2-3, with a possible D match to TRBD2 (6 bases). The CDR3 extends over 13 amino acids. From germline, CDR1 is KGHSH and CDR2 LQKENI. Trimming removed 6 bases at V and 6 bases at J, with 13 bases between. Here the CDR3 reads CASSPSRGDTQYF. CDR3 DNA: TGTGCCAGCTCCCCAAGCCGGGGGGATACGCAGTATTTT.

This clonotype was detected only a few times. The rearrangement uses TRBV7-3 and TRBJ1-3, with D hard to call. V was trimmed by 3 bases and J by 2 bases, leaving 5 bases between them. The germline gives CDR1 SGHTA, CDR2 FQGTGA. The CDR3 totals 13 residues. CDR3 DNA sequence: TGTGCCAGCAGCTTTGGGCCTGGAAACACCATATATTTT. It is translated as CASSFGPGNTIYF.

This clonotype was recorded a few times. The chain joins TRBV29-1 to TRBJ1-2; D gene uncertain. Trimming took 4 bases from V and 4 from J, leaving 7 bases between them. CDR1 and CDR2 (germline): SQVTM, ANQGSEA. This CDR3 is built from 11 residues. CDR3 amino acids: CSVVQTYGYTF. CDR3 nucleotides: TGCAGCGTTGTACAGACCTATGGCTACACCTTC.

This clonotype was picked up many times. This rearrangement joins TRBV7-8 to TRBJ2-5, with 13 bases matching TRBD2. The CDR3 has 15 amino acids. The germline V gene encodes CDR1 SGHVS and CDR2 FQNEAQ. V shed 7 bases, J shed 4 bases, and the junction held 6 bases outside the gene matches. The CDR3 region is CASIFGLAGAETQYF. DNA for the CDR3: TGTGCCAGCATATTTGGACTAGCGGGGGCAGAGACCCAGTACTTC.

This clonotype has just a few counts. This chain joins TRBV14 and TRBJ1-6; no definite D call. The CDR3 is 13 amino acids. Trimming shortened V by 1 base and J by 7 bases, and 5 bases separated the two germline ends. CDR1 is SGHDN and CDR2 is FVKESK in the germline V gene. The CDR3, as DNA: TGTGCCAGCAGCCAAGTTTGGAATTCACCCCTCCACTTT. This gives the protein CASSQVWNSPLHF.

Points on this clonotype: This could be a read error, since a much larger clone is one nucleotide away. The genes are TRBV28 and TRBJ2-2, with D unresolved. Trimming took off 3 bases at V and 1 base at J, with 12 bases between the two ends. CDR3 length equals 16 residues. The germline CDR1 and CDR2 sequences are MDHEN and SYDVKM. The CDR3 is CASSFYQLMNTGELFF. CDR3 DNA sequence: TGTGCCAGCAGTTTTTACCAACTCATGAACACCGGGGAGCTGTTTTTT.

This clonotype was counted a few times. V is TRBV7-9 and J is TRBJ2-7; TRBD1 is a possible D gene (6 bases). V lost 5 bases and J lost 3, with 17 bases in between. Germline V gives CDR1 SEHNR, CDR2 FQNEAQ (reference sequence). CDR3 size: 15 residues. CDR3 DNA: TGTGCCAGCAGCACAGGCGGACAGCGTATCTACGAGCAGTACTTC. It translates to CASSTGGQRIYEQYF.

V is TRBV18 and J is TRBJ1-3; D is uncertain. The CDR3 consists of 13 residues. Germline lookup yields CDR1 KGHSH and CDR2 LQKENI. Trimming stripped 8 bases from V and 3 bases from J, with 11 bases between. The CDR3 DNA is TGTGCCAGCGTTACAGATTTTGGAAACACCATATATTTT. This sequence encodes CASVTDFGNTIYF.

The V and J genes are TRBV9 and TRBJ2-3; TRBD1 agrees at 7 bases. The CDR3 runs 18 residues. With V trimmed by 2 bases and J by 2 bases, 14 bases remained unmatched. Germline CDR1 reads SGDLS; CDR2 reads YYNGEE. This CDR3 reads CASSVTRGRQPFTDTQYF. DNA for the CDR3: TGTGCCAGCAGCGTTACTAGGGGGCGGCAGCCATTCACAGATACGCAGTATTTT.

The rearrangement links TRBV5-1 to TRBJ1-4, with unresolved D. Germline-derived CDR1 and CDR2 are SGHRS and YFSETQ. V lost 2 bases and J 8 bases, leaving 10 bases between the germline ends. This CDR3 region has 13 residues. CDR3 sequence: CASSLGRGEKLFF. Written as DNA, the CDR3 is TGCGCCAGCAGCTTAGGGAGAGGGGAAAAACTGTTTTTT.

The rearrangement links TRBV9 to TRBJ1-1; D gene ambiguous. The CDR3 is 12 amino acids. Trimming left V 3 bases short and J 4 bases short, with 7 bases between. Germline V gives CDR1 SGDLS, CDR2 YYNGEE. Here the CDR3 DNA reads TGTGCCAGCAGCGAAATGGGCACTGAAGCTTTCTTT. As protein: CASSEMGTEAFF.

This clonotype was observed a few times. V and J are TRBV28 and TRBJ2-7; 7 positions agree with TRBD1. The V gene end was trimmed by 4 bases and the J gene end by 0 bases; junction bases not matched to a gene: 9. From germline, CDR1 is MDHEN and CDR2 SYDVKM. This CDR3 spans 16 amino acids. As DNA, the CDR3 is TGTGCCAGCAGTTCCTACTCCGGGACAGCCTCCTACGAGCAGTACTTC. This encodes CASSSYSGTASYEQYF. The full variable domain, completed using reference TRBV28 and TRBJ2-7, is DVKVTQSSRYLVKRTGEKVFLECVQDMDHENMFWYRQDPGLGLRLIYFSYDVKMKEKGDIPEGYSVSREKKERFSLILESASTNQTSMYLCASSSYSGTASYEQYFGPGTRLTVT.